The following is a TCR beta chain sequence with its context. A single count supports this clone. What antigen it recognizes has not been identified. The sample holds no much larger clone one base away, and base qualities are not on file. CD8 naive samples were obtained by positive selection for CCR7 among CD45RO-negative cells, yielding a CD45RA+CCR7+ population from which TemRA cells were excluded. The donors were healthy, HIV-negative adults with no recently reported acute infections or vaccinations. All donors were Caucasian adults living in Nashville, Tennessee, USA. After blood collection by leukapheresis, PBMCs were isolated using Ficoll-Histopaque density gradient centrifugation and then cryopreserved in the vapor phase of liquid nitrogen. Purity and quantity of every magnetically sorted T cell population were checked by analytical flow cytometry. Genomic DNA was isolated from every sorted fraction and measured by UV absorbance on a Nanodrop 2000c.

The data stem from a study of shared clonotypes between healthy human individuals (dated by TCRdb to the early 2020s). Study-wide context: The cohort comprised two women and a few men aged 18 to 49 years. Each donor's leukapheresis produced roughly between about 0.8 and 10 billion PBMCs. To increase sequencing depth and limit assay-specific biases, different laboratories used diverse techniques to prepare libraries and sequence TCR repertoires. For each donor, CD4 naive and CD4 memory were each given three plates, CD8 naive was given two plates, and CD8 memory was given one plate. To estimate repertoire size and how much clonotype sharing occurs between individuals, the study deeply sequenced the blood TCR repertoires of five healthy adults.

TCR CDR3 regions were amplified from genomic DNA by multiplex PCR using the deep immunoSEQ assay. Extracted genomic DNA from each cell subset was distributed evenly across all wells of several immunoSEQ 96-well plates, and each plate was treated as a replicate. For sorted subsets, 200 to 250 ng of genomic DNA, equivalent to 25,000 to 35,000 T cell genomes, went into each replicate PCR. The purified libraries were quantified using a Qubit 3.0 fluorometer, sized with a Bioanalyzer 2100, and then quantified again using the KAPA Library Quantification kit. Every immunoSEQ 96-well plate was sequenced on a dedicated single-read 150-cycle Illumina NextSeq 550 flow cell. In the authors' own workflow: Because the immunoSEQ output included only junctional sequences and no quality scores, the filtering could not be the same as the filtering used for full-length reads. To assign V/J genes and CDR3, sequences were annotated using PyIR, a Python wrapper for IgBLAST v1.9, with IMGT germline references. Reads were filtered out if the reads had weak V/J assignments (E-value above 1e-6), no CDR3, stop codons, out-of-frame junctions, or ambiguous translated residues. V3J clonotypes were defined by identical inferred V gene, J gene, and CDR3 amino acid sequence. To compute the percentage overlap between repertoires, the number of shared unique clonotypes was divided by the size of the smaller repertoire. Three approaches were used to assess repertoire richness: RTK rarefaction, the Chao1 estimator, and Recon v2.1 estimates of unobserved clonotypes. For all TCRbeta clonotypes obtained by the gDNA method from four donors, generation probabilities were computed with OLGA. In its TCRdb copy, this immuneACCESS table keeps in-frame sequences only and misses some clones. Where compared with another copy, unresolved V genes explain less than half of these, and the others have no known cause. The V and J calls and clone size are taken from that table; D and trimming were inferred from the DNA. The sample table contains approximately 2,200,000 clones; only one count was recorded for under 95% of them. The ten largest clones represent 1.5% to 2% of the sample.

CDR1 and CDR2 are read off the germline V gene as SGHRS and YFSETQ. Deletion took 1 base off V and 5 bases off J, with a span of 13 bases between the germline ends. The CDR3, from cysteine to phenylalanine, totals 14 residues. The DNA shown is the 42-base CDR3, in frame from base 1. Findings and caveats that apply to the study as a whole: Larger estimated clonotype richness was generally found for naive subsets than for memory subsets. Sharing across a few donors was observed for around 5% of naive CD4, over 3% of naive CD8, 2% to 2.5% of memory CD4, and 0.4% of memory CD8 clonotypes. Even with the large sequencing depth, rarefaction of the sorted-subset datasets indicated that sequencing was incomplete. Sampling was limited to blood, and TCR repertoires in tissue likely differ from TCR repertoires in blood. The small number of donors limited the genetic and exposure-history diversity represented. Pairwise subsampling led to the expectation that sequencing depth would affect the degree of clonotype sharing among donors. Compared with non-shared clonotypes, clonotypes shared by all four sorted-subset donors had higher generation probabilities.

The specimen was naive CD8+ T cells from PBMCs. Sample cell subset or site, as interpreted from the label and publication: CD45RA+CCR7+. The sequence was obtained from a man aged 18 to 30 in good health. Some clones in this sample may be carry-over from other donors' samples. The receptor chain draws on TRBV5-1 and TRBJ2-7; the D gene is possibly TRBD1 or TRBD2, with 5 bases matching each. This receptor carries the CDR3 CASSLYGDGDEQYF. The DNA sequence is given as TGCGCCAGCAGCTTGTACGGGGACGGGGACGAGCAGTACTTC.